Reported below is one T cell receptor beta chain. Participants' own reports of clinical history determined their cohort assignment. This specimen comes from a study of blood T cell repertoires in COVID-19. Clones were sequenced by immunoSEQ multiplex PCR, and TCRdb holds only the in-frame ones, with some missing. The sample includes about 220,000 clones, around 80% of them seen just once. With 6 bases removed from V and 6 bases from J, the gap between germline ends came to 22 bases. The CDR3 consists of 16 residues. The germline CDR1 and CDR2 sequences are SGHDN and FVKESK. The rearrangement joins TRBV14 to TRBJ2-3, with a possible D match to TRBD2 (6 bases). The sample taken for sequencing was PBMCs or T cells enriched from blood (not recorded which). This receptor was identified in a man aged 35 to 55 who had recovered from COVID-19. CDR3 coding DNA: TGTGCCAGCAGTCCCCTTTGGGGGACTGGGGGGGATACGCAGTATTTT. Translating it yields CASSPLWGTGGDTQYF.